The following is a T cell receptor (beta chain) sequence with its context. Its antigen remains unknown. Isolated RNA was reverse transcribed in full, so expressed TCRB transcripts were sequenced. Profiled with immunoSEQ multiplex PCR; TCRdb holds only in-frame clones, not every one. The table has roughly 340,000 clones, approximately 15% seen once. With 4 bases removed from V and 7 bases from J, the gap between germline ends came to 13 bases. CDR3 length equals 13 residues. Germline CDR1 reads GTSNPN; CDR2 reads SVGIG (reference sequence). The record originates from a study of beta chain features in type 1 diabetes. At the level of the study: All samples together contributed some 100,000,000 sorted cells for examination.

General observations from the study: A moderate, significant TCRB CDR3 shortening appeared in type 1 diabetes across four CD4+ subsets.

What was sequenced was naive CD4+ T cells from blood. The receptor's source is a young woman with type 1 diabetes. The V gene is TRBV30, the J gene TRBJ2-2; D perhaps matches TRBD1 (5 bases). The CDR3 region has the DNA TGTGCCTGGACCAGGGAATGGGGCGGGGAGCTGTTTTTT. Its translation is CAWTREWGGELFF.